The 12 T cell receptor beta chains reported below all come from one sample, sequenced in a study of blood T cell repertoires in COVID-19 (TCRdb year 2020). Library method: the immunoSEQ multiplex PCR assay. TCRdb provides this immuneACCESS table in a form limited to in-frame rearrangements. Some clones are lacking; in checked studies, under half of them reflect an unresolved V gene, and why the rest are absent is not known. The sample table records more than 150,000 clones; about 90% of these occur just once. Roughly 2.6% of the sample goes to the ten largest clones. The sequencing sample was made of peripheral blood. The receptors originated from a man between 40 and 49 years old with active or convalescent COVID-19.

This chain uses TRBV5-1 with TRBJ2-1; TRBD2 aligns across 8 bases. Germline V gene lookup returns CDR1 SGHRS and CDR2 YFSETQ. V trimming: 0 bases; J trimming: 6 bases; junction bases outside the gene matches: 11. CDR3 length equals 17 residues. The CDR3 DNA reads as TGCGCCAGCAGCTTGGGAGGTAGCGGGGCTATCTTCAATGAGCAGTTCTTC. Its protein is CASSLGGSGAIFNEQFF. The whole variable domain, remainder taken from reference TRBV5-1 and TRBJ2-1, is KAGVTQTPRYLIKTRGQQVTLSCSPISGHRSVSWYQQTPGQGLQFLFEYFSETQRNKGNFPGRFSGRQFSNSRSEMNVSTLELGDSALYLCASSLGGSGAIFNEQFFGPGTRLTVL.

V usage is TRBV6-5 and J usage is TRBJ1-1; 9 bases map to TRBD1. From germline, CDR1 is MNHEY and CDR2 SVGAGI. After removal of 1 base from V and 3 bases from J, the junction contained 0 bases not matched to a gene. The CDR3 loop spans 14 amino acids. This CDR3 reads CASSYWDRDTEAFF. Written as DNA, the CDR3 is TGTGCCAGCAGTTACTGGGACAGGGACACTGAAGCTTTCTTT.

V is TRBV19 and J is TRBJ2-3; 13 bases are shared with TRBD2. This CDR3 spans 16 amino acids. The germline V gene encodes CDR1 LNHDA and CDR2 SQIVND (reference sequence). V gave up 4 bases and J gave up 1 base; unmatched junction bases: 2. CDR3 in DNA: TGTGCCAGTAGTAACGGACTAGCGGGGGGCACAGATACGCAGTATTTT. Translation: CASSNGLAGGTDTQYF. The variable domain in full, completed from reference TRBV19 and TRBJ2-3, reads DGGITQSPKYLFRKEGQNVTLSCEQNLNHDAMYWYRQDPGQGLRLIYYSQIVNDFQKGDIAEGYSVSREKKESFPLTVTSAQKNPTAFYLCASSNGLAGGTDTQYFGPGTRLTVL.

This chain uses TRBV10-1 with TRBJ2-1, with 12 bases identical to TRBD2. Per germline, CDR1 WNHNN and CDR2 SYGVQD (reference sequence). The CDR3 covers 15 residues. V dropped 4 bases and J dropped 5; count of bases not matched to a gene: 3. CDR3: CASSGGLAGNNEQFF. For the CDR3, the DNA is TGCGCCAGCAGTGGAGGACTAGCGGGGAACAATGAGCAGTTCTTC.

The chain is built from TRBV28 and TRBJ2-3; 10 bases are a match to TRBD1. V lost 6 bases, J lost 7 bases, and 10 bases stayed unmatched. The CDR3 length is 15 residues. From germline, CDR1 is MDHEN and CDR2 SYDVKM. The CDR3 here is CASRLGTGESNTQYF. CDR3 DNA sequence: TGTGCCAGCAGGTTAGGGACAGGGGAGTCAAATACGCAGTATTTT.

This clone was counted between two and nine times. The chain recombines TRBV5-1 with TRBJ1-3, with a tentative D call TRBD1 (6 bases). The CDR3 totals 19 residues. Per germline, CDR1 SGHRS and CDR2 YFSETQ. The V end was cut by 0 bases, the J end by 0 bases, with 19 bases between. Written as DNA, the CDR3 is TGCGCCAGCAGCTTGGAACTAATTCAACAGGGAGCCTCTGGAAACACCATATATTTT. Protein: CASSLELIQQGASGNTIYF.

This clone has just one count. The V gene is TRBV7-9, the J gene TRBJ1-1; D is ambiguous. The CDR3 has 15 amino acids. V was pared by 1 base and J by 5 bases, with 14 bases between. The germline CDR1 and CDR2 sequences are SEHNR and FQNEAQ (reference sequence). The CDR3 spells CASSLGRVTATEAFF. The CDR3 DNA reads TGTGCCAGCAGCTTAGGGAGGGTGACGGCAACTGAAGCTTTCTTT.

CDR3 sequence: CASSLHTRTQYF. DNA of the CDR3: TGTGCCAGCAGCCTACATACTAGAACGCAGTATTTT. J is TRBJ2-3 and V is TRBV3-1 (or the pseudogene TRBV3-2), with D maybe TRBD2 (5 bases). This CDR3 has 12 residues. Germline V lookup: CDR1 LGHDT, CDR2 YNNKEL (reference sequence). Trimming took 4 bases from V and 9 from J, leaving 11 bases between them.

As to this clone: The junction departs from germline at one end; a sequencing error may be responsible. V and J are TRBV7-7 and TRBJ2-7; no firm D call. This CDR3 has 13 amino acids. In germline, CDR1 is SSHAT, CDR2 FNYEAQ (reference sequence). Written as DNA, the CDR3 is TGTGCTAGCAGCCCATCGCTAGGCGGCGAGCAGTACTTC. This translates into CASSPSLGGEQYF.

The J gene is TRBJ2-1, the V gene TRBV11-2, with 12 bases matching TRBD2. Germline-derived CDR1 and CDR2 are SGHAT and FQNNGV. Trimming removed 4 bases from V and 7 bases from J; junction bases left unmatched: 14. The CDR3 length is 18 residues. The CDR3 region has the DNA TGTGCCAGCAGCTCACTCGCCATACTAGCGGGGGGCCAGAATGAGCAGTTCTTC. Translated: CASSSLAILAGGQNEQFF.

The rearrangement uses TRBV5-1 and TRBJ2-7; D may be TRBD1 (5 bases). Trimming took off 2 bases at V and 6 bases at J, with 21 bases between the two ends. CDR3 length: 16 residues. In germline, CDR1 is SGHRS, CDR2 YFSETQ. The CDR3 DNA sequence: TGCGCCAGCAGCTTCGGACCTGGCGGCAGGGTCTCCGAGCAGTACTTC. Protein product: CASSFGPGGRVSEQYF. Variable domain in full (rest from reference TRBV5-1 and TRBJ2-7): KAGVTQTPRYLIKTRGQQVTLSCSPISGHRSVSWYQQTPGQGLQFLFEYFSETQRNKGNFPGRFSGRQFSNSRSEMNVSTLELGDSALYLCASSFGPGGRVSEQYFGPGTRLTVT.

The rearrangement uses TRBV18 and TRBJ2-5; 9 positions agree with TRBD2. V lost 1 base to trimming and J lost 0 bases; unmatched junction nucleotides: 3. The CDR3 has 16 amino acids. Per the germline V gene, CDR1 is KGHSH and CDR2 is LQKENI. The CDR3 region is CASSPRERGDQETQYF. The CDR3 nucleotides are TGTGCCAGCTCACCACGAGAGCGGGGGGACCAAGAGACCCAGTACTTC.